This T cell receptor beta chain was profiled in a study of high-grade serous ovarian cancer treatment subgroups (dated by TCRdb to the early 2020s). In terms of the full investigation: On average, each sample produced about 14,000 sequencing reads and roughly 7,500 unique TCR beta rearrangements. Of the approximately 30 patients in the cohort, approximately 10 had no residual disease after primary surgery (R0), approximately 10 were excellent NACT responders, and approximately 10 were poor NACT responders. TCR beta repertoires were profiled in patients with high-grade serous ovarian cancer who were grouped, under a laparoscopic triage algorithm, by complete gross resection or by neoadjuvant chemotherapy response. One primary tumor sample and two metastatic tumor samples were collected from each patient, for a total of 90 or so samples. Beyond this particular receptor, the publication reports: Repertoire similarity between tumors from the same patient ranged from about 0.095 to 0.85, while tumors from different patients showed almost no similarity. The TCR repertoire analyses centered on CDR3, leaving CDR1 and CDR2 unanalyzed. TCR clonal relatedness showed a positive correlation with neoantigen level and a trend toward positive correlation with copy number variation and mutation load from whole-genome sequencing. Spatial information was not captured by bulk tumor TCR sequencing, so insight into HGSC tumor complexity and diversity was limited.

The tumor samples were collected prior to definitive surgery or chemotherapy. Genomic DNA extraction was performed by the MD Anderson Biospecimen Extraction Resource, and TCR sequencing was carried out by the MD Anderson Cancer Genomics Laboratory. Looking up the germline V gene yields CDR1 SGHTA and CDR2 FQGTGA. The CDR3 runs 14 amino acids, cysteine and phenylalanine included. Only CDR3 DNA remains: 42 bases, in frame from the first base. Ends trimmed: V by 0 bases, J by 7 bases; bases unmatched to a gene: 2. Worth noting for this clone: This clone's antigen is unknown. Nothing much larger sits one base from this clone, and base qualities are not available.

The approximately 100 tumor samples were subjected to high-throughput TCR profiling using ImmunoSEQ. Concerning the study's data processing: Richness (unique productive sequences), clonality, evenness and relatedness were included as repertoire diversity metrics, and similarity between samples was assessed with the Bhattacharyya coefficient. In a sensitivity analysis, TCRs with fewer than two reads were excluded, and consistent conclusions were obtained. TCRdb obtained this table from immuneACCESS and retained in-frame rearrangements with V and J assigned. These tables miss some clones; where compared with another copy, unresolved V genes account for less than half of the shortfall, and the remainder is unexplained. V and J calls and clone size are as listed in that table; D and trimming were resolved from the DNA. The sample includes some 33,000 clones, with around three quarters observed a single time. The ten largest clonotypes hold around 3.3% of the sample.

This receptor was obtained from a human donor with high-grade serous ovarian cancer. This chain joins TRBV7-3 to TRBJ2-5; TRBD2 aligns with 10 central bases. Sequencing used tumor tissue. The CDR3 protein: CASSLTASGGTQYF. The bases read TGTGCCAGCAGCTTAACAGCTAGCGGGGGGACCCAGTACTTC. Extended through the reference TRBV7-3 and TRBJ2-5 proteins, this CDR3 yields the full variable domain: GAGVSQTPSNKVTEKGKYVELRCDPISGHTALYWYRQSLGQGPEFLIYFQGTGAADDSGLPNDRFFAVRPEGSVSTLKIQRTERGDSAVYLCASSLTASGGTQYFGPGTRLLVL.